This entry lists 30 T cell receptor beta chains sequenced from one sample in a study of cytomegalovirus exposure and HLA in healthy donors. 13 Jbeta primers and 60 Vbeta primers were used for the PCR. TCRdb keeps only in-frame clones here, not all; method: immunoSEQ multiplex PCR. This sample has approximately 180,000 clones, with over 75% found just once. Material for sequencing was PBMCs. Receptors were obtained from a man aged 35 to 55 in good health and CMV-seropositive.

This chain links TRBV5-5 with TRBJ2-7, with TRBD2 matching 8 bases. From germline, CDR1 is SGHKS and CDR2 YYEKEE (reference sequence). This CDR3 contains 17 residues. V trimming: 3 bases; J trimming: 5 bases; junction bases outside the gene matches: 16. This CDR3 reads CASSSGTSFLGFDEQYF. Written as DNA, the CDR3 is TGTGCCAGCAGCTCCGGGACTAGTTTTCTAGGCTTTGACGAGCAGTACTTC.

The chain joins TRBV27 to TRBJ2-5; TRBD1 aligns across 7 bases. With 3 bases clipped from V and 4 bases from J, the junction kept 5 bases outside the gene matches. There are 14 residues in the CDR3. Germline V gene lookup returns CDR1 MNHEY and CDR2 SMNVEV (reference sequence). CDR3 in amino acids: CASSLRGGVETQYF. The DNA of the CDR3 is TGTGCCAGCAGTTTGAGAGGGGGCGTAGAGACCCAGTACTTC.

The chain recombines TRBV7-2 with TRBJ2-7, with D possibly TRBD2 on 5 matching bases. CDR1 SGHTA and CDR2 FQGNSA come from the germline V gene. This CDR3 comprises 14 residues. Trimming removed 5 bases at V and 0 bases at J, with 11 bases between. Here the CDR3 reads CASSPGLASYEQYF. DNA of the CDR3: TGTGCCAGCAGCCCCGGACTGGCCTCCTACGAGCAGTACTTC. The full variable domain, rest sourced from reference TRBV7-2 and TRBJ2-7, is GAGVSQSPSNKVTEKGKDVELRCDPISGHTALYWYRQSLGQGLEFLIYFQGNSAPDKSGLPSDRFSAERTGGSVSTLTIQRTQQEDSAVYLCASSPGLASYEQYFGPGTRLTVT.

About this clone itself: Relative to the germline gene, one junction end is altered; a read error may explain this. The CDR3 region is CASSLGPGGGKNSQYF. The CDR3 DNA sequence: TGCGCCAGCAGCTTGGGCCCCGGGGGGGGCAAAAACAGTCAGTACTTC. V gene TRBV5-1 combines with J gene TRBJ2-4; 8 bases map to TRBD2. There are 16 residues in the CDR3. In germline, CDR1 is SGHRS, CDR2 YFSETQ.

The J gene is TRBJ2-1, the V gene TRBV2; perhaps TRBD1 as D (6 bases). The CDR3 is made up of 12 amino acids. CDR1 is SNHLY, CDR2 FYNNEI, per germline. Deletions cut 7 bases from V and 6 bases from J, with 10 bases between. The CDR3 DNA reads TGTGCCAGCAATGGGGGCGTCAATGAGCAGTTCTTC. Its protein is CASNGGVNEQFF. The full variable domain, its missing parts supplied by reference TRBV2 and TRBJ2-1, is EPEVTQTPSHQVTQMGQEVILRCVPISNHLYFYWYRQILGQKVEFLVSFYNNEISEKSEIFDDQFSVERPDGSNFTLKIRSTKLEDSAMYFCASNGGVNEQFFGPGTRLTVL.

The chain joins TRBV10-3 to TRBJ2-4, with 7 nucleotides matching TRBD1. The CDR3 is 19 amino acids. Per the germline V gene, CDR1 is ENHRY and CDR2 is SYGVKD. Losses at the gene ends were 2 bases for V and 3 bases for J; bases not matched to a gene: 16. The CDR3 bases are TGTGCCATCAGTGAGGCTGACAGGGATTTAGGGCTTGGCAAAAACATTCAGTACTTC. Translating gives CAISEADRDLGLGKNIQYF.

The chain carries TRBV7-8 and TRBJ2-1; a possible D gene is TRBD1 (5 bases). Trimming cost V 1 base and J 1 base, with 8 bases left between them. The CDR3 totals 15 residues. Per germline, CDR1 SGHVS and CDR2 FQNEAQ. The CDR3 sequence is CASSLVRGSYNEQFF. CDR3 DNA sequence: TGTGCCAGCAGCTTAGTTAGGGGTTCCTACAATGAGCAGTTCTTC.

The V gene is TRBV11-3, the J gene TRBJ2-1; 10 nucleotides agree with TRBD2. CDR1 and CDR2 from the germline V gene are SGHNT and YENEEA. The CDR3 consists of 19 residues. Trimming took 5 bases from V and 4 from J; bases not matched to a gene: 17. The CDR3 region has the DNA TGTGCCAGCAGCCGCGCCCGTGGTAGGGGACTAGCGTCGTACAATGAGCAGTTCTTC. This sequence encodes CASSRARGRGLASYNEQFF.

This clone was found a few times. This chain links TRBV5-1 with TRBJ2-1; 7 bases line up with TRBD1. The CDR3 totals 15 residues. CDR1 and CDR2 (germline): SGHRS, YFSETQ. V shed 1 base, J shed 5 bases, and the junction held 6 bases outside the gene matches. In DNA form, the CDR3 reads TGCGCCAGCAGCTTGTGGGACAGCACTGACAATGAGCAGTTCTTC. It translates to CASSLWDSTDNEQFF.

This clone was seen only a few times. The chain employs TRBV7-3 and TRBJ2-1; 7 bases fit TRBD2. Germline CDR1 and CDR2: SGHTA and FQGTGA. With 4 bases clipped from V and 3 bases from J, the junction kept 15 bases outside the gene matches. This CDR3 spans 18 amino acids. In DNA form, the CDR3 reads TGTGCCAGCAGCTCCCCTCGTGGACGCGGCGGGAGCTACAATGAGCAGTTCTTC. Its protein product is CASSSPRGRGGSYNEQFF. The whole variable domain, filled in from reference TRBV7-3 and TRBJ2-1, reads GAGVSQTPSNKVTEKGKYVELRCDPISGHTALYWYRQSLGQGPEFLIYFQGTGAADDSGLPNDRFFAVRPEGSVSTLKIQRTERGDSAVYLCASSSPRGRGGSYNEQFFGPGTRLTVL.

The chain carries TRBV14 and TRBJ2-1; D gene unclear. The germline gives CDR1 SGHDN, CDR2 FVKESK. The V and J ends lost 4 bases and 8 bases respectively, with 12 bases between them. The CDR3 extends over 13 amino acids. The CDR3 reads CASSPYLKHEQFF. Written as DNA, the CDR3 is TGTGCCAGCAGCCCCTATTTAAAACATGAGCAGTTCTTC.

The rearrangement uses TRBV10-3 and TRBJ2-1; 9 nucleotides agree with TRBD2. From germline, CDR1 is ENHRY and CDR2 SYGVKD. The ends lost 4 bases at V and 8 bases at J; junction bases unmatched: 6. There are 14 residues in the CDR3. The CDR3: CAISGREGLDEQFF. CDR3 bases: TGTGCCATCAGTGGGCGGGAGGGCCTCGATGAGCAGTTCTTC.

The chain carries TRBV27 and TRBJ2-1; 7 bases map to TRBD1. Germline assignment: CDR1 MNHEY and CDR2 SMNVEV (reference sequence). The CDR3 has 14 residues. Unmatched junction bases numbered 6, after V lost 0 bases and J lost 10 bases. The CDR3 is CASSLSTGEWEQFF. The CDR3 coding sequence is TGTGCCAGCAGTTTATCCACAGGGGAGTGGGAGCAGTTCTTC.

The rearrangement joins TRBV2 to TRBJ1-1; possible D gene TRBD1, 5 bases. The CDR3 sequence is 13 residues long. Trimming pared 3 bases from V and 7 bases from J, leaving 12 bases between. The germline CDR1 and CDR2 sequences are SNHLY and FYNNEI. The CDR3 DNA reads TGTGCCAGCAGTGACCGAGGCCAGGGTGAAGCTTTCTTT. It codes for CASSDRGQGEAFF.

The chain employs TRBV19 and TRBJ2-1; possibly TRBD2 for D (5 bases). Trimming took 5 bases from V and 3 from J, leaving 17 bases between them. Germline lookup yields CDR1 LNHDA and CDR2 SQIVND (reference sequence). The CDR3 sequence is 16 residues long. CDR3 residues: CASSLSLGSLYNEQFF. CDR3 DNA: TGTGCCAGTAGTTTGAGTTTAGGGAGCCTCTACAATGAGCAGTTCTTC.

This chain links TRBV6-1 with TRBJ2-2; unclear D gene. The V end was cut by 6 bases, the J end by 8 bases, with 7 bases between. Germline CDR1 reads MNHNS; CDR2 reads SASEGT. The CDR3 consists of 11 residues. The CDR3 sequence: CASSHRGELFF. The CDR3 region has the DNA TGTGCCAGCAGCCACCGGGGGGAGCTGTTTTTT.

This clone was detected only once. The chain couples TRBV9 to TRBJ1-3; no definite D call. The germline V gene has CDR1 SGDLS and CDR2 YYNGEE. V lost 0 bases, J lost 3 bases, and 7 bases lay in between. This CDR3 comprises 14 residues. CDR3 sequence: CASSVDRGGNTIYF. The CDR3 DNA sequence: TGTGCCAGCAGCGTAGATCGGGGTGGAAACACCATATATTTT. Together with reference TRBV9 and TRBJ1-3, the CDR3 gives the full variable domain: DSGVTQTPKHLITATGQRVTLRCSPRSGDLSVYWYQQSLDQGLQFLIQYYNGEERAKGNILERFSAQQFPDLHSELNLSSLELGDSALYFCASSVDRGGNTIYFGEGSWLTVV.

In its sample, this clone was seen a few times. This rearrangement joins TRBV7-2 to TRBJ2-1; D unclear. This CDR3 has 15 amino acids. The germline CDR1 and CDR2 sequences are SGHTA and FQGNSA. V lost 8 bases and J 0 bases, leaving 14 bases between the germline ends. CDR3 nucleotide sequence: TGTGCCAGCGAAACCTCGATCAGCTCCTACAATGAGCAGTTCTTC. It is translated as CASETSISSYNEQFF.

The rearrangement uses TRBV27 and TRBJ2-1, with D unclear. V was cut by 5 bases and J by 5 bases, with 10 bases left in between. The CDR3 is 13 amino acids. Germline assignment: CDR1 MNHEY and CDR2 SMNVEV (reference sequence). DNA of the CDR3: TGTGCCAGCAGTCCCGAGTCCCACAATGAGCAGTTCTTC. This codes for CASSPESHNEQFF.

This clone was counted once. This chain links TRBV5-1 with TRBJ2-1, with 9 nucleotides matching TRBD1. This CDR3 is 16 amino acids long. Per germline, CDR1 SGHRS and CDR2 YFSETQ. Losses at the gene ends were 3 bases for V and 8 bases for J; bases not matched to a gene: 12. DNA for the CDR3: TGCGCCAGCAGCTCACCCCGGGACAGGGAAATGGATGAGCAGTTCTTC. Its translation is CASSSPRDREMDEQFF.

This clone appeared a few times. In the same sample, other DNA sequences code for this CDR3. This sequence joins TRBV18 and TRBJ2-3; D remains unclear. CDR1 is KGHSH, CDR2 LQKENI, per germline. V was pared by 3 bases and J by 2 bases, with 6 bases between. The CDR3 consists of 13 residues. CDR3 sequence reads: CASSPVSTDTQYF. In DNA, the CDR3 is TGTGCCAGCTCACCTGTCTCCACAGATACGCAGTATTTT.

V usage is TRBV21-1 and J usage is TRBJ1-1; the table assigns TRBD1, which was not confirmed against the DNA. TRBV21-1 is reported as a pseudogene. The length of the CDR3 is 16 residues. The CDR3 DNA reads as TGTGCCAGCAGCACGTCAGGTGTTCTCCTCTTCACTGAAGCTTTCTTT. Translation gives CASSTSGVLLFTEAFF.

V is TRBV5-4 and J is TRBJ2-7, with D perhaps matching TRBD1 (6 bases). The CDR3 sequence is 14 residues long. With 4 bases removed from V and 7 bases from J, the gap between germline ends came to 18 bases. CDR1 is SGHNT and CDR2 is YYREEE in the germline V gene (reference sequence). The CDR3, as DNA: TGTGCCAGCAGCCAACGCCAGCTAGGGGGAGAGCAGTACTTC. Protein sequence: CASSQRQLGGEQYF.

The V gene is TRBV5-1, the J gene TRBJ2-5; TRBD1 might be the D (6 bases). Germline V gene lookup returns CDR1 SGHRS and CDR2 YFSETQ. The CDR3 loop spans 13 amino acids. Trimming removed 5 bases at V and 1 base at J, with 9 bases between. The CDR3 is CASRQGSQETQYF. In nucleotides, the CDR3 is TGCGCCAGCAGACAGGGATCCCAAGAGACCCAGTACTTC.

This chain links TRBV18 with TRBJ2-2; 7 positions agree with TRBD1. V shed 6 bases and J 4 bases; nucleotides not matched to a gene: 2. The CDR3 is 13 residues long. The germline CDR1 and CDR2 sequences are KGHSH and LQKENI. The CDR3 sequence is CASSGQSTGELFF. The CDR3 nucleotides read TGTGCCAGCTCGGGACAGTCCACCGGGGAGCTGTTTTTT.

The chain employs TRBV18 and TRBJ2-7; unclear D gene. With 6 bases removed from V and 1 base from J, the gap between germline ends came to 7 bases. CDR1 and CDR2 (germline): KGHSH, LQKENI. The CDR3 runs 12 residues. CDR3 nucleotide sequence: TGTGCCAGCTCGCACGGTTCCTACGAGCAGTACTTC. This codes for CASSHGSYEQYF.

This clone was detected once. CDR3 residues: CAWNSGQGNTGELFF. Here the CDR3 DNA reads TGTGCCTGGAATTCAGGTCAGGGTAACACCGGGGAGCTGTTTTTT. V gene TRBV30 combines with J gene TRBJ2-2; tentatively, D is TRBD1 (5 bases). CDR3 size: 15 residues. V was cut by 4 bases and J by 2 bases, with 14 bases left in between. CDR1 is GTSNPN and CDR2 is SVGIG in the germline V gene (reference sequence).

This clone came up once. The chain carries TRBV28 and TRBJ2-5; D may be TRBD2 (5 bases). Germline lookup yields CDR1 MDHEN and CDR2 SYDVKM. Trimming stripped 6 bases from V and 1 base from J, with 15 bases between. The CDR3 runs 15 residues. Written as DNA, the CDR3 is TGTGCCAGCAGCTTCGTCGGGGAAATCCAAGAGACCCAGTACTTC. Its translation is CASSFVGEIQETQYF.

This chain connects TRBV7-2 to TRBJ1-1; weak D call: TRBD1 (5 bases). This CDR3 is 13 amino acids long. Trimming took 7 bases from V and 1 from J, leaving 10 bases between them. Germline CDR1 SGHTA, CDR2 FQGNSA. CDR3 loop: CASNRQTNTEAFF. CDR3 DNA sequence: TGTGCCAGCAACCGACAGACGAACACTGAAGCTTTCTTT. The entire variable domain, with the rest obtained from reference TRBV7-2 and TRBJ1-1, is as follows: GAGVSQSPSNKVTEKGKDVELRCDPISGHTALYWYRQSLGQGLEFLIYFQGNSAPDKSGLPSDRFSAERTGGSVSTLTIQRTQQEDSAVYLCASNRQTNTEAFFGQGTRLTVV.

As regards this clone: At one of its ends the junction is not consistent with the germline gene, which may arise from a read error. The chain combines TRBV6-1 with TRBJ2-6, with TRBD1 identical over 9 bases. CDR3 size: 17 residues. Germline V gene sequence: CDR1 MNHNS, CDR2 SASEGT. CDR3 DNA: TGTGCCAGCAGTGGGTCTACAGGGGGCTCTGGGGCCAACGGCCTGACTTTC. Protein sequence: CASSGSTGGSGANGLTF.